Below are 24 T cell receptor beta chains sequenced from a single sample in a study of T and B cells in COVID-19 patients. From blood, about 250-550 ng of genomic DNA served as TRB template. Multiplex PCR with BIOMED2 TRB-A/B primer pools amplified TRB rearrangements. TCRdb ran MiXCR on the multiplex PCR reads and lists one entry per CDR3 protein. The sample contains about 15,000 distinct CDR3 sequences, roughly a quarter of which appear only once. Sequencing used blood. These receptors were taken from a human donor who had recovered from COVID-19.

V is TRBV4-3 and J is TRBJ2-7, with D perhaps given as TRBD1 or TRBD2 (6 bases each). The V end lost 1 base, the J end lost 6 bases, and 13 bases lay between the germline ends. Germline CDR1 is LGHNA and CDR2 is YSLEER. The CDR3 runs 14 residues. The CDR3 loop reads CASSQVGTGAEQYF. CDR3 nucleotides: TGCGCCAGCAGCCAAGTCGGGACGGGGGCCGAGCAGTACTTC.

This clonotype occurred a few times. The chain is built from TRBV5-4 and TRBJ2-7, with no clear D. Trimming shortened V by 4 bases and J by 2 bases, and 7 bases separated the two germline ends. Germline CDR1 and CDR2: SGHNT and YYREEE (reference sequence). There are 12 residues in the CDR3. The CDR3 sequence: CASSLGTYEQYF. CDR3 coding DNA: TGTGCCAGCAGCCTTGGCACCTACGAGCAGTACTTC.

The chain employs TRBV5-5 and TRBJ1-6, with 8 bases fitting TRBD1. V trimming: 2 bases; J trimming: 8 bases; junction bases outside the gene matches: 12. The CDR3 is made up of 17 amino acids. Germline V gene lookup returns CDR1 SGHKS and CDR2 YYEKEE (reference sequence). The CDR3 here is CASSFGVAGGIYSPLHF. The CDR3 nucleotides are TGTGCCAGCAGCTTCGGGGTGGCAGGGGGCATATATTCACCCCTCCACTTT. The variable domain in full, with the rest retrieved from reference TRBV5-5 and TRBJ1-6, is DAGVTQSPTHLIKTRGQQVTLRCSPISGHKSVSWYQQVLGQGPQFIFQYYEKEERGRGNFPDRFSARQFPNYSSELNVNALLLGDSALYLCASSFGVAGGIYSPLHFGNGTRLTVT.

V is TRBV4-1 and J is TRBJ2-1; D could derive from TRBD1 or TRBD2 (6 bases each). CDR3 length: 18 residues. Germline V gene lookup returns CDR1 MGHRA and CDR2 YSYEKL. V gave up 3 bases and J gave up 0 bases, with 18 bases separating them. CDR3 region: CASSHWGAGGISYNEQFF. DNA for the CDR3: TGCGCCAGCAGCCATTGGGGGGCGGGCGGAATCTCCTACAATGAGCAGTTCTTC.

Only one count was recorded for this clonotype. This sequence joins TRBV5-1 and TRBJ1-2; D ambiguous. Per germline, CDR1 SGHRS and CDR2 YFSETQ. Trimming cost V 3 bases and J 8 bases, with 17 bases left between them. This CDR3 is built from 14 residues. CDR3 nucleotides: TGCGCCAGCAGCTCGCTGGAGGGATCAAGGGGCTACACCTTC. It specifies CASSSLEGSRGYTF. The whole variable domain, filled in from reference TRBV5-1 and TRBJ1-2, reads KAGVTQTPRYLIKTRGQQVTLSCSPISGHRSVSWYQQTPGQGLQFLFEYFSETQRNKGNFPGRFSGRQFSNSRSEMNVSTLELGDSALYLCASSSLEGSRGYTFGSGTRLTVV.

This chain uses TRBV11-2 with TRBJ1-5; no clear D gene. The germline CDR1 and CDR2 sequences are SGHAT and FQNNGV. The CDR3 has 14 amino acids. Trimming shortened V by 0 bases and J by 7 bases, and 10 bases separated the two germline ends. The DNA for the CDR3 is TGTGCCAGCAGCTTAGATCGGGGTAGGCAGCCCCAGCATTTT. Its translation is CASSLDRGRQPQHF. The entire variable domain, with the rest obtained from reference TRBV11-2 and TRBJ1-5, is as follows: EAGVAQSPRYKIIEKRQSVAFWCNPISGHATLYWYQQILGQGPKLLIQFQNNGVVDDSQLPKDRFSAERLKGVDSTLKIQPAKLEDSAVYLCASSLDRGRQPQHFGDGTRLSIL.

The rearrangement links TRBV10-3 to TRBJ1-2; D remains ambiguous. This CDR3 comprises 12 residues. V was cut by 3 bases and J by 2 bases, with 4 bases left in between. Germline V gene lookup returns CDR1 ENHRY and CDR2 SYGVKD. CDR3 residues: CAISDRNYGYTF. Here the CDR3 DNA reads TGTGCCATCAGTGACAGGAACTATGGCTACACCTTC.

This clonotype appeared many times. In nucleotides, the CDR3 is TGTGCCAGCAGTTTCCTCCTGCCGGGACAGGGAGGCGAGCAGTACTTC. Amino acid sequence: CASSFLLPGQGGEQYF. V and J are TRBV27 and TRBJ2-7; 9 bases align to TRBD1. The germline V gene has CDR1 MNHEY and CDR2 SMNVEV (reference sequence). The V and J ends lost 3 bases and 6 bases, in that order; junction bases with no gene match: 12. The CDR3 loop spans 16 amino acids.

This clonotype was seen ten or more times. The V gene is TRBV30, the J gene TRBJ2-7, with TRBD1 matching over 9 bases. With 3 bases clipped from V and 6 bases from J, the junction kept 12 bases outside the gene matches. The CDR3 runs to 15 residues. Per the germline V gene, CDR1 is GTSNPN and CDR2 is SVGIG (reference sequence). CDR3 protein: CAWSASTGGTAEQYF. The CDR3, as DNA: TGTGCCTGGAGCGCCTCGACAGGGGGTACCGCCGAGCAGTACTTC.

This clonotype was picked up one time. The rearrangement joins TRBV11-2 to TRBJ2-1; 12 bases match TRBD1. CDR1 is SGHAT, CDR2 FQNNGV, per germline. Trimming at V came to 4 bases and at J to 9 bases, leaving 7 bases not matched to a gene. The CDR3 runs 15 residues. CDR3 bases: TGTGCCAGCAGCTCGTGGGACAGGGGGCTTGGTGAGCAGTTCTTC. It yields the protein CASSSWDRGLGEQFF.

This clonotype is medium-sized within its sample. The genes are TRBV5-4 and TRBJ2-2, with 11 nucleotides matching TRBD2. J gave up 5 bases and V 0 bases, and 0 bases lay outside the gene matches. Germline V gene data show CDR1 as SGHNT and CDR2 as YYREEE (reference sequence). The CDR3 length is 15 residues. CDR3: CASSLGTSGTGELFF. The CDR3 DNA reads TGTGCCAGCAGCTTGGGGACTAGCGGGACCGGGGAGCTGTTTTTT.

This clonotype is medium-sized within its sample. The rearrangement uses TRBV6-5 and TRBJ2-2; no firm D call. This CDR3 contains 13 residues. Deletions cut 8 bases from V and 1 base from J, with 8 bases between. Germline assignment: CDR1 MNHEY and CDR2 SVGAGI. This CDR3 reads CASSAQNTGELFF. CDR3 coding DNA: TGTGCCAGCTCGGCGCAGAACACCGGGGAGCTGTTTTTT.

This clonotype has more than one count but fewer than ten. The chain carries TRBV6-5 and TRBJ1-6; D unresolved. V was shortened by 4 bases and J by 7 bases, with 11 bases between the two germline ends. The CDR3 extends over 14 amino acids. The germline CDR1 and CDR2 sequences are MNHEY and SVGAGI. The CDR3 coding sequence is TGTGCCAGCAGTTCCCAGGCCAAGAATTCACCCCTCCACTTT. Translated: CASSSQAKNSPLHF.

V is TRBV5-1 and J is TRBJ2-7, with TRBD1 matching 10 bases. Germline lookup yields CDR1 SGHRS and CDR2 YFSETQ. The CDR3 runs to 13 residues. V shed 2 bases, J shed 7 bases, and the junction held 3 bases outside the gene matches. In DNA, the CDR3 is TGCGCCAGCAGCTTTGGACAGGGGGGGGAGCAGTACTTC. It translates to CASSFGQGGEQYF.

The sample holds many counts of this clonotype. This chain joins TRBV13 and TRBJ1-2, with a tentative D call TRBD1 (5 bases). Trimming cost V 1 base and J 2 bases, with 8 bases left between them. Germline V gives CDR1 PRHDT, CDR2 FYEKMQ (reference sequence). The CDR3 is 14 residues long. The CDR3 sequence: CASSLARGNYGYTF. DNA for the CDR3: TGTGCCAGCAGCTTAGCCCGGGGGAACTATGGCTACACCTTC.

In its sample, this clonotype ranks as medium-sized. The chain couples TRBV5-1 to TRBJ1-5; D is unclear. V was shortened by 4 bases and J by 5 bases, with 10 bases between the two germline ends. Looked up from germline, CDR1 is SGHRS and CDR2 is YFSETQ. The CDR3 consists of 13 residues. As DNA, the CDR3 is TGCGCCAGCAGCGCTGAAGGAGATCAGCCCCAGCATTTT. It yields the protein CASSAEGDQPQHF.

This clonotype rates as medium-sized (0.01 to 0.1%). The chain is built from TRBV29-1 and TRBJ2-4, with 7 bases that match TRBD2. Trimming cost V 4 bases and J 8 bases; bases outside gene matches: 8. This CDR3 is built from 13 residues. Germline assignment: CDR1 SQVTM and CDR2 ANQGSEA. In nucleotides, the CDR3 is TGCAGCGTTGGAGACGGGGGGTACGACATTCAGTACTTC. Translated, it gives CSVGDGGYDIQYF.

The rearrangement uses TRBV10-3 and TRBJ2-1; 14 positions agree with TRBD2. Germline CDR1 ENHRY, CDR2 SYGVKD. With V trimmed by 6 bases and J by 3 bases, 16 bases remained unmatched. This CDR3 spans 20 amino acids. The CDR3 sequence: CAISDTGGTSGSSCYNEQFF. The CDR3 coding sequence is TGTGCCATCAGCGACACGGGCGGGACTAGCGGGAGTAGCTGCTACAATGAGCAGTTCTTC.

This clonotype appeared a few times. This chain connects TRBV27 to TRBJ2-1; 14 nucleotides line up with TRBD2. CDR3 length: 19 amino acids. The ends lost 6 bases at V and 3 bases at J; junction bases unmatched: 13. CDR1 MNHEY and CDR2 SMNVEV come from the germline V gene (reference sequence). The CDR3 DNA sequence: TGTGCCAGCAGCCGCCAGGGACTAGCGGGAGCGGGGCTCTACAATGAGCAGTTCTTC. Translated, it gives CASSRQGLAGAGLYNEQFF.

The genes are TRBV6-5 and TRBJ1-5, with TRBD1 identical over 7 bases. CDR3 length: 14 residues. The germline gives CDR1 MNHEY, CDR2 SVGAGI. The ends lost 4 bases at V and 4 bases at J; junction bases unmatched: 4. The CDR3 region has the DNA TGTGCCAGCAGTTGGGGACAGCTAAATCAGCCCCAGCATTTT. Residues: CASSWGQLNQPQHF.

This clonotype turned up a few times. The chain joins TRBV12-3 or TRBV12-4 to TRBJ1-6, with TRBD1 as a possible D gene (6 bases). Between the trimmed V and J ends, which lost 6 bases and 4 bases, there was a span of 19 bases. This CDR3 is built from 17 residues. As DNA, the CDR3 is TGTGCCAGCAGCCAACAGGGAGGGGGGGGGTATAATTCACCCCTCCACTTT. This gives the protein CASSQQGGGGYNSPLHF.

This clonotype was detected many times. This sequence joins TRBV6-5 and TRBJ2-5; D is possibly TRBD1 or TRBD2 (5 bases each). Germline CDR1 and CDR2: MNHEY and SVGAGI. Trimming stripped 7 bases from V and 4 bases from J, with 19 bases between. The CDR3 spans 15 residues. This CDR3 is CASKSGTLSLETQYF. Written as DNA, the CDR3 is TGTGCCAGCAAATCGGGGACCCTGTCGTTAGAGACCCAGTACTTC.

The rearrangement links TRBV6-5 to TRBJ1-4; maybe TRBD1 (6 bases). The length of the CDR3 is 16 residues. V was clipped by 6 bases and J by 7 bases, with 21 bases between them. The germline gives CDR1 MNHEY, CDR2 SVGAGI. In DNA, the CDR3 is TGTGCCAGCAGGGCAGGGGCTTTGACGCTGGGTGAAAAACTGTTTTTT. Amino acids: CASRAGALTLGEKLFF.

This clonotype was observed many times. This chain uses TRBV27 with TRBJ2-1, with 13 bases fitting TRBD2. Losses at the gene ends were 5 bases for V and 5 bases for J; bases not matched to a gene: 9. Germline CDR1 MNHEY, CDR2 SMNVEV (reference sequence). CDR3 length equals 17 residues. CDR3: CASSPRTSGRSNNEQFF. The CDR3, as DNA: TGTGCCAGCAGTCCCAGGACTAGCGGGAGAAGTAACAATGAGCAGTTCTTC.